Each of the 2 T cell receptor beta chains below was sequenced from the same sample in a study of low-dose radiotherapy and immunotherapy resistance in tumors. TRAV- and TRBV-specific primers, spanning alpha and beta chains, primed first-strand cDNA. The authors ran around 19 PCR cycles to amplify TCRs with a constant-region primer and V-primer adapter. TCRdb independently ran MiXCR on the reads; one entry per CDR3 protein. The sample lists about 58,000 distinct CDR3 sequences, 23% occurring once. Time point indicated: after trial treatment. Treatment here: LDRT plus nivolumab, ipilimumab, low-dose cyclophosphamide and aspirin (RACIN trial). The sequencing used PBMCs, collected after low-dose radiotherapy plus immunotherapy. Receptors originate from a male donor with prostate cancer.

This clonotype was observed many times. A read error may account for a junction end that differs from germline. The chain has TRBV4-2 and TRBJ1-2; D is perhaps TRBD1 (6 bases). The CDR3 runs 11 residues. CDR1 and CDR2 from the germline V gene are LGHNA and YNFKEQ. This CDR3 reads CASSHAGGRIF. The CDR3 DNA reads TGTGCCAGCAGCCACGCCGGGGGGCGCATCTTC.

There are many counts of this clonotype. The chain joins TRBV7-8 to TRBJ2-7; perhaps TRBD1 as D (6 bases). The CDR3 is made up of 14 amino acids. Trimming took 2 bases from V and 0 from J, leaving 8 bases between them. From germline, CDR1 is SGHVS and CDR2 FQNEAQ. CDR3 residues: CASSLTGSSYEQYF. CDR3 nucleotides: TGTGCCAGCAGCTTAACAGGGAGCTCCTACGAGCAGTACTTC.